This passage covers 30 T cell receptor beta chains from one sample sequenced in a study of blood T cell repertoires in COVID-19. Assay: immunoSEQ multiplex PCR; the TCRdb copy retains only in-frame clones and omits some. The sample has about 290,000 clones; approximately 86% are singletons. Sequenced: peripheral blood. All receptors come from a woman aged 45 to 65 with active or convalescent COVID-19.

V is TRBV5-8 and J is TRBJ1-3, with D tentatively TRBD1 (6 bases). The CDR3 is made up of 15 amino acids. V was clipped by 5 bases and J by 0 bases, with 12 bases between them. Per germline, CDR1 SGHTS and CDR2 YDEGEE. CDR3 DNA: TGTGCCAGCAGAGACACAGGGTTCTCTGGAAACACCATATATTTT. Protein product: CASRDTGFSGNTIYF.

Only one count was recorded for this clone. The V gene is TRBV4-1, the J gene TRBJ2-5; TRBD1 matches 9 bases. The junction had 8 bases not matched to a gene; V was cut back by 3 bases and J by 6 bases. The CDR3 extends over 15 amino acids. CDR1 is MGHRA and CDR2 is YSYEKL in the germline V gene. CDR3: CASSQPGQGKKTQYF. The DNA for the CDR3 is TGCGCCAGCAGCCAGCCGGGACAGGGAAAAAAGACCCAGTACTTC.

This clone was picked up a small number of times. The chain is built from TRBV5-4 and TRBJ2-7; 7 bases line up with TRBD2. The germline CDR1 and CDR2 sequences are SGHNT and YYREEE (reference sequence). V was pared by 1 base and J by 3 bases, with 4 bases of the junction left unmatched. The CDR3 sequence is 14 residues long. The CDR3 DNA sequence: TGTGCCAGCAGCTTGTCTAGCGGAAACTACGAGCAGTACTTC. It is translated as CASSLSSGNYEQYF.

With regard to this clone: The same CDR3 also results from other DNA sequences found in this sample. The rearrangement joins TRBV7-9 to TRBJ2-3; 9 bases fit TRBD2. V shed 8 bases and J 3 bases; nucleotides not matched to a gene: 3. This CDR3 has 13 amino acids. Germline V gene sequence: CDR1 SEHNR, CDR2 FQNEAQ (reference sequence). In DNA, the CDR3 is TGTGCCAGCCGGCTAGCGGGGACAGATACGCAGTATTTT. Translated, it gives CASRLAGTDTQYF.

The rearrangement uses TRBV19 and TRBJ2-1; D is unclear. Between the trimmed V and J ends, which lost 2 bases and 9 bases, there was a span of 11 bases. This CDR3 comprises 13 residues. Per the germline V gene, CDR1 is LNHDA and CDR2 is SQIVND (reference sequence). The CDR3 protein is CASSILPPTEQFF. The CDR3 bases are TGTGCCAGTAGTATACTACCCCCTACTGAGCAGTTCTTC.

The rearrangement joins TRBV2 to TRBJ1-2; unclear D gene. V was cut by 5 bases and J by 5 bases, with 15 bases left in between. The germline CDR1 and CDR2 sequences are SNHLY and FYNNEI. This CDR3 has 14 amino acids. This CDR3 reads CASSLLPGNYGYTF. Written as DNA, the CDR3 is TGTGCCAGCAGTTTACTACCGGGAAATTATGGCTACACCTTC.

The chain uses TRBV13 and TRBJ1-4; no reliable D call. V shed 4 bases and J shed 0 bases, with 12 bases lying between them. This CDR3 is built from 16 residues. CDR1 PRHDT and CDR2 FYEKMQ come from the germline V gene (reference sequence). In nucleotides, the CDR3 is TGTGCCAGCAGCTCGACACGGGAAGCAACTAATGAAAAACTGTTTTTT. Amino acid sequence: CASSSTREATNEKLFF.

This sequence joins TRBV2 and TRBJ2-1; 9 nucleotides match TRBD2. In germline, CDR1 is SNHLY, CDR2 FYNNEI. With 7 bases clipped from V and 8 bases from J, the junction kept 9 bases outside the gene matches. The CDR3 has 14 residues. The CDR3 nucleotides read TGTGCCAGCAAGGCTAGCGGGAAGGGGGATGAGCAGTTCTTC. Its protein is CASKASGKGDEQFF.

This clone was found a few times. V gene TRBV7-9 combines with J gene TRBJ2-7; the match to TRBD2 covers 14 bases. The CDR3 is 16 residues long. Germline values: CDR1 SEHNR, CDR2 FQNEAQ (reference sequence). V gave up 5 bases and J gave up 6 bases; unmatched junction bases: 9. DNA for the CDR3: TGTGCCAGCAGCCGCGGGGGAGGACTAGCGGGAGGCGAGCAGTACTTC. Residues: CASSRGGGLAGGEQYF.

The chain links TRBV27 to TRBJ1-6; possibly TRBD1 for D (6 bases). The CDR3 contains 15 residues. The germline V gene has CDR1 MNHEY and CDR2 SMNVEV (reference sequence). The V and J ends lost 5 bases and 7 bases respectively, with 15 bases between them. The CDR3 loop is CASSPGTQLNSPLHF. The CDR3, as DNA: TGTGCCAGCAGTCCGGGGACACAGTTAAATTCACCCCTCCACTTT.

J is TRBJ1-2 and V is TRBV3-1 (or the pseudogene TRBV3-2), with unresolved D. Germline CDR1 is LGHDT and CDR2 is YNNKEL (reference sequence). The CDR3 runs 15 residues. V lost 0 bases and J 1 base, leaving 9 bases between the germline ends. CDR3 residues: CASSQDITVNYGYTF. CDR3 DNA sequence: TGTGCCAGCAGCCAAGATATAACAGTTAACTATGGCTACACCTTC.

This clone was detected once. The chain links TRBV6-5 to TRBJ2-1, with TRBD1 matching 9 bases. The CDR3 length is 14 residues. The germline V gene encodes CDR1 MNHEY and CDR2 SVGAGI. V trimming: 10 bases; J trimming: 10 bases; junction bases outside the gene matches: 14. The CDR3 sequence is CATELRTGEDEQFF. The CDR3 bases are TGTGCCACCGAACTACGGACAGGGGAGGACGAGCAGTTCTTC.

This rearrangement joins TRBV2 to TRBJ1-2, with a tentative D call TRBD1 (6 bases). The V gene lost 6 bases and the J gene lost 8 bases, with 10 bases spanning the gap. CDR1 is SNHLY and CDR2 is FYNNEI in the germline V gene. This CDR3 has 11 amino acids. CDR3 sequence: CASSLGGGYTF. The CDR3 DNA follows: TGTGCCAGCAGCCTAGGGGGAGGCTACACCTTC.

V gene TRBV3-1 (or the pseudogene TRBV3-2) combines with J gene TRBJ1-2; D gene uncertain. This CDR3 contains 15 residues. The V end lost 0 bases, the J end lost 6 bases, and 14 bases lay between the germline ends. Germline CDR1 reads LGHDT; CDR2 reads YNNKEL (reference sequence). Written as DNA, the CDR3 is TGTGCCAGCAGCCAAGAGGGCCCTTGGGCCGATGGCTACACCTTC. Its protein product is CASSQEGPWADGYTF.

This chain links TRBV5-1 with TRBJ2-7, with 7 bases lining up with TRBD1. The CDR3 loop spans 15 amino acids. Trimming took 1 base from V and 2 from J; bases not matched to a gene: 6. CDR1 and CDR2 (germline): SGHRS, YFSETQ. CDR3 in DNA: TGCGCCAGCAGCTTGTTCGTGACAGGGACCTACGAGCAGTACTTC. Its protein product is CASSLFVTGTYEQYF. Full variable domain (remainder filled in from reference TRBV5-1 and TRBJ2-7): KAGVTQTPRYLIKTRGQQVTLSCSPISGHRSVSWYQQTPGQGLQFLFEYFSETQRNKGNFPGRFSGRQFSNSRSEMNVSTLELGDSALYLCASSLFVTGTYEQYFGPGTRLTVT.

This chain uses TRBV12-3 or TRBV12-4 with TRBJ2-1; TRBD1 might be the D (6 bases). The V end was cut by 6 bases, the J end by 8 bases, with 14 bases between. The CDR3 is 13 residues long. The CDR3 region has the DNA TGTGCCAGCAGGACAGGAGTAACTTATGAGCAGTTCTTC. Protein sequence: CASRTGVTYEQFF.

The chain joins TRBV11-2 to TRBJ2-5, with 8 nucleotides matching TRBD1. The J segment lost 1 base and the V segment lost 4 bases, leaving 2 bases of the junction unmatched. This CDR3 is 14 amino acids long. The germline gives CDR1 SGHAT, CDR2 FQNNGV. The DNA of the CDR3 is TGTGCCAGCAGCTGGGGACAGGCCCAAGAGACCCAGTACTTC. Protein: CASSWGQAQETQYF.

This clone showed up just a few times. CDR3 region: CASSLLPGKVGYTF. CDR3 nucleotides: TGTGCCAGCAGCTTGTTGCCAGGAAAGGTGGGCTACACCTTC. V usage is TRBV5-6 and J usage is TRBJ1-2; no clear D. The length of the CDR3 is 14 residues. CDR1 and CDR2 (germline): SGHDT, YYEEEE. Trimming left V 1 base short and J 8 bases short, with 15 bases between.

This chain connects TRBV6-4 to TRBJ2-3; D is perhaps TRBD2 (5 bases). V shed 4 bases and J shed 6 bases, with 17 bases lying between them. Germline V gene data show CDR1 as MRHNA and CDR2 as SNTAGT. The CDR3 spans 15 residues. The CDR3 DNA reads as TGTGCCAGCAGTGGGGTCCAAGACCGAGGGGATACGCAGTATTTT. Translation: CASSGVQDRGDTQYF.

The rearrangement joins TRBV7-9 to TRBJ2-1; tentatively, D is TRBD1 (6 bases). Trimming took 1 base from V and 0 from J, leaving 10 bases between them. In germline, CDR1 is SEHNR, CDR2 FQNEAQ (reference sequence). The CDR3 runs 16 residues. Here the CDR3 DNA reads TGTGCCAGCAGCTTAGGGACAGCAAGCTCCTACAATGAGCAGTTCTTC. This gives the protein CASSLGTASSYNEQFF.

V usage is TRBV4-2 and J usage is TRBJ2-3; TRBD2 aligns across 7 bases. Germline trimming cut 0 bases from V and 3 bases from J; bases unmatched to any gene: 9. CDR1 is LGHNA and CDR2 is YNFKEQ in the germline V gene. The CDR3 consists of 17 residues. CDR3: CASSQELRDYRTDTQYF. In nucleotides, the CDR3 is TGTGCCAGCAGCCAAGAACTCCGGGACTACCGTACAGATACGCAGTATTTT.

This clone was detected ten times or more. The rearrangement uses TRBV7-6 and TRBJ2-3; D gene ambiguous. The V end was cut by 4 bases, the J end by 0 bases, with 8 bases between. Germline values: CDR1 SGHVS, CDR2 FNYEAQ. The CDR3 runs to 14 residues. Here the CDR3 DNA reads TGTGCCAGCAGCTCGGCGACAAGCACAGATACGCAGTATTTT. Its protein product is CASSSATSTDTQYF.

A note on this clone: A junction end diverges from the germline sequence, so it may reflect a read error. The V call is TRBV24-1, the J call TRBJ1-1; D is unresolved. There are 13 residues in the CDR3. The germline V gene has CDR1 KGHDR and CDR2 SFDVKD. CDR3 residues: CATRDPTNTEAFF. In DNA, the CDR3 is TGTGCCACCCGTGACCCTACGAACACTGAAGCTTTCTTT.

The chain employs TRBV30 and TRBJ2-7, with D perhaps TRBD2 (6 bases). Per germline, CDR1 GTSNPN and CDR2 SVGIG (reference sequence). Trimming took off 5 bases at V and 6 bases at J, with 20 bases between the two ends. The CDR3 is 14 residues long. CDR3 sequence: CAWGSKWGVGEQYF. The CDR3 coding sequence is TGTGCCTGGGGCTCCAAATGGGGGGTGGGCGAGCAGTACTTC.

The J gene is TRBJ1-2, the V gene TRBV30; no clear D gene. Germline CDR1 reads GTSNPN; CDR2 reads SVGIG (reference sequence). The V end lost 0 bases, the J end lost 9 bases, and 14 bases lay between the germline ends. This CDR3 is built from 13 residues. The CDR3 reads CAWSVNLRVSYTF. CDR3 in DNA: TGTGCCTGGAGTGTAAACCTTCGGGTCAGCTACACCTTC.

This chain links TRBV5-6 with TRBJ2-3; no definite D call. CDR3 length: 12 amino acids. CDR1 SGHDT and CDR2 YYEEEE come from the germline V gene. V was shortened by 2 bases and J by 6 bases, with 7 bases between the two germline ends. CDR3 sequence reads: CASSLDLDTQYF. CDR3 sequence (DNA): TGTGCCAGCAGCTTAGACTTGGATACGCAGTATTTT.

V gene TRBV20-1 combines with J gene TRBJ2-7; possibly TRBD1 for D (5 bases). Germline V gene sequence: CDR1 DFQATT, CDR2 SNEGSKA (reference sequence). Trimming pared 6 bases from V and 3 bases from J, leaving 9 bases between. The CDR3 has 11 amino acids. CDR3 in DNA: TGCAGTGCCACGGACAACTACGAGCAGTACTTC. As protein: CSATDNYEQYF.

V usage is TRBV7-9 and J usage is TRBJ1-2; TRBD1 matches at 7 bases. Unmatched junction bases numbered 5, after V lost 5 bases and J lost 2 bases. The CDR3 is 14 amino acids. From germline, CDR1 is SEHNR and CDR2 FQNEAQ (reference sequence). CDR3 nucleotide sequence: TGTGCCAGCAGCCAGGGACAGTCAAACTATGGCTACACCTTC. Translated: CASSQGQSNYGYTF.

The genes are TRBV27 and TRBJ2-3; TRBD1 matches 8 bases. The junction had 3 bases not matched to a gene; V was cut back by 3 bases and J by 7 bases. The germline V gene has CDR1 MNHEY and CDR2 SMNVEV (reference sequence). The CDR3 length is 13 residues. CDR3 nucleotides: TGTGCCAGCAGTTTGACAGGGGTAAATACGCAGTATTTT. It yields the protein CASSLTGVNTQYF.

The rearrangement links TRBV5-6 to TRBJ2-1; possible D gene TRBD2, 6 bases. Germline CDR1 reads SGHDT; CDR2 reads YYEEEE. Deletions cut 4 bases from V and 10 bases from J, with 15 bases between. The CDR3 is made up of 13 amino acids. CDR3 amino acids: CASSGRRGGEQFF. The CDR3 coding sequence is TGTGCCAGCAGCGGGAGGAGGGGTGGCGAGCAGTTCTTC.